This TCR beta chain was documented in a study of tumor-infiltrating T cells and Merkel cell polyomavirus (dated by TCRdb to about 2017). Context from the whole study: The study examined CD8+ T cells specific for the Merkel cell polyomavirus KLL epitope in Merkel cell carcinoma patients. Disease stage at presentation varied among the patients, and patient follow-up lasted a median of 2.7 years, ranging from about 1.1 to 6.0 years. Patients received varied, non-standardized therapies including chemotherapy, radiation and immunotherapies. TRB sequencing covered KLL-tetramer-sorted cells from blood or tumor-infiltrating lymphocytes in some 15 samples, plus 12 matched whole-tumor samples. Most of the whole-tumor samples were roughly 26-micron curls sectioned from formalin-fixed, paraffin-embedded tissue blocks. Across the study, one tumor sample was obtained as a frozen nodal tumor digest and one as a flash-frozen core biopsy of a metastasis.

The protocol used for the library was the immunoSEQ multiplex PCR assay. Adaptive Biotechnologies (Seattle, WA) carried out genomic DNA extraction, TRB sequencing and normalization. On the authors' methods: Clonality was computed as one minus Shannon entropy of productive TRB sequences normalized by log2 of unique productive sequences. KLL-specific clonotypes in tumors were identified by matching TCRbeta CDR3 amino acid sequences to those from the tetramer-sorted sample of each patient. TCRdb took this table from immuneACCESS and kept in-frame rearrangements with V and J called. Such tables lack part of the clones; where checked against another copy, unresolved V genes explain under half of the gap, and the rest is unexplained. That table gives V, J and clone size, and the DNA gave D and trimming. Across this sample there are 20,000 to 30,000 clones, with roughly 87% seen only once. Jointly, the top ten make up approximately 3% of the sample.

Broader findings and caveats from the paper: The small sample size of the study (n = 12 patients) is a limitation. A significant MCC-specific survival advantage (P = 0.0051) was associated with a greater number of unique KLL-specific clonotypes in tumors (roughly 5-120 vs 0-3). KLL-specific TRB repertoires were diverse and largely private, with only one public clonotype among some 400 unique sequences, shared by two patients. A higher fraction of KLL-specific T cells within tumors (about 1.8-18% versus roughly 0-0.14%) was associated with significantly better MCC-specific survival. Because the study covered only a single viral epitope, T cells targeting other Merkel cell polyomavirus epitopes were not captured.

A note on this clone: Its binding antigen is unknown. No base-level quality is on record; no much larger clone is a single base apart.

Based on the germline V gene, the CDR1 and CDR2 sequences are MDHEN and SYDVKM. At the junction V is shortened by 1 base and J by 2 bases, with 9 bases in between. The CDR3 sequence holds 14 residues, the cysteine and phenylalanine included. Only the CDR3 part of the read is kept: 42 bases, read in frame from the first base. Robust positive staining for Merkel cell polyomavirus Large T antigen was observed by immunohistochemistry in the tumors of all patients. The study included fewer than 15 Merkel cell carcinoma patients whose blood and/or cultured TIL contained robust KLL-tetramer+ populations exceeding 0.04% of CD8+ T cells. Every patient was Caucasian, and patient ages ranged from 50 to 77 years, with a median of roughly 60 years. Lymph node tumors were analyzed for patients with unknown primaries who presented with nodal disease, or when insufficient primary tissue was available.

This receptor was identified in a man aged 45-65 years with Merkel cell carcinoma. The chain is assembled from TRBV28 and TRBJ2-7; a weak D assignment points to TRBD2 (7 bases agree). Sequenced: lymph node tissue. The sequenced DNA: TGTGCCAGCAGTTTATCGGGGGGCCCCTACGAGCAGTACTTC. It codes for CASSLSGGPYEQYF. This CDR3, with the reference TRBV28 and TRBJ2-7 proteins standing in past its ends, gives the full variable domain DVKVTQSSRYLVKRTGEKVFLECVQDMDHENMFWYRQDPGLGLRLIYFSYDVKMKEKGDIPEGYSVSREKKERFSLILESASTNQTSMYLCASSLSGGPYEQYFGPGTRLTVT.